This T cell receptor (beta chain) was identified in a study of Graves' ophthalmopathy and Graves' hyperthyroidism. Regarding the study as a whole: Among expanded thyroid clonotypes above 0.001 frequency, most also occurred in blood.

Amplification of the TCR beta CDR3 regions used RNA transcripts (as template). RT-PCR with HTBI primers came first, then second-round multiplex PCR. TCRdb called the multiplex PCR reads again in MiXCR, with one record for every CDR3 protein. The sample yields hundreds of thousands of distinct CDR3 sequences, around 14% seen once. This clonotype was counted only a few times. What it binds is not known. The CDR3 length is 15 residues. V was pared by 2 bases and J by 3 bases, with 14 bases between. Per germline, CDR1 GTSNPN and CDR2 SVGIG (reference sequence). The study enrolled ophthalmopathy donors with moderate-to-severe activity, CAS ≥3, NOSPECS ≥4 and duration under 3 months.

Input material: blood. The V and J genes are TRBV30 and TRBJ1-3; no reliable D call. The receptor was isolated from a woman aged 30 to 39 with Graves' ophthalmopathy. This CDR3 reads CAWSLGVGFGNTIYF. In nucleotides, the CDR3 is TGTGCCTGGAGTCTGGGAGTCGGCTTTGGAAACACCATATATTTT.